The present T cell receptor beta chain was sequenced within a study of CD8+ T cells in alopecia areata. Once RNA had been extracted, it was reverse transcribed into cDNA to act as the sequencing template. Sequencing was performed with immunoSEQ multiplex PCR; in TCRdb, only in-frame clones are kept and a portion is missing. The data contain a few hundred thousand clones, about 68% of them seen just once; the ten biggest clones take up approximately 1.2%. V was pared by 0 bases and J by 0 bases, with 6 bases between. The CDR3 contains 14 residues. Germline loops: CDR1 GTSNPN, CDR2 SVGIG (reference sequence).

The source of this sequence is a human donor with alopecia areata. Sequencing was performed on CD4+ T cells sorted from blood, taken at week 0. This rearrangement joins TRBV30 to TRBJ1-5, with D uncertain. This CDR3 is CAWSVISSNQPQHF. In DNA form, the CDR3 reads TGTGCCTGGAGTGTCATCAGTAGCAATCAGCCCCAGCATTTT.